A selection of T cell receptor beta chains follows, all from one sample in a study of blood T cell repertoires in COVID-19. Libraries were prepared by immunoSEQ multiplex PCR; TCRdb keeps only in-frame clonotypes and omits some of them. The repertoire holds roughly 380,000 clones, approximately 90% seen once, with under 2% in the top ten. Source material: peripheral blood. Source of these receptors: a woman between 35 and 50 years old with COVID-19, enrolled during active disease. Each CDR3 is given with its conserved first and last residue. D genes are given only for firm matches. Only some rows state a clone size, as once, few, many or a class for expanded clones.

TRBD1,NA,TRBJ2-5,TRBV6-2/TRBV6-3,CASSPRGFQETQYF,TGTGCCAGCAGTCCCAGGGGGTTCCAAGAGACCCAGTACTTC
NA,few,TRBJ1-1,TRBV28,CASSWGRWAFF,TGTGCCAGCAGTTGGGGGCGGTGGGCTTTCTTT
TRBD1,NA,TRBJ1-3,TRBV19,CASSIGDSSGNTIYF,TGTGCCAGTAGTATAGGGGACAGCTCTGGAAACACCATATATTTT
NA,NA,TRBJ1-5,TRBV28,CASRTGGARNQPQHF,TGTGCCAGCAGAACCGGGGGTGCGCGAAATCAGCCCCAGCATTTT
TRBD2,NA,TRBJ2-2,TRBV5-4,CASTPGGAGNTGELFF,TGTGCCAGCACCCCGGGGGGGGCGGGGAACACCGGGGAGCTGTTTTTT
TRBD2,NA,TRBJ2-5,TRBV4-1,CASSQQGTSGAETQYF,TGCGCCAGCAGCCAACAAGGGACTAGCGGGGCAGAGACCCAGTACTTC
TRBD1,NA,TRBJ1-2,TRBV9,CASSATGANGYTF,TGTGCCAGCAGCGCGACAGGGGCTAATGGCTACACCTTC
TRBD2,NA,TRBJ2-4,TRBV7-9,CASSTSGRPLQYF,TGTGCCAGCAGCACTAGCGGGAGGCCTCTTCAGTACTTC
TRBD1,NA,TRBJ1-1,TRBV28,CASSFHRGTTEAFF,TGTGCCAGCAGCTTTCACAGGGGTACGACTGAAGCTTTCTTT
NA,NA,TRBJ1-4,TRBV7-9,CASSPGFNEKLFF,TGTGCCAGCAGCCCGGGGTTCAATGAAAAACTGTTTTTT
NA,NA,TRBJ1-4,TRBV19,CASTVQASRRKLFF,TGTGCCAGTACGGTACAGGCCTCGAGGAGAAAACTGTTTTTT
TRBD1,NA,TRBJ1-3,TRBV6-1,CASSAAGTGRRGNTIYF,TGTGCCAGCAGTGCGGCCGGGACAGGGCGTCGGGGAAACACCATATATTTT
TRBD1,NA,TRBJ1-1,TRBV29-1,CSVRGAGTANTEAFF,TGCAGCGTGAGAGGGGCCGGGACAGCGAACACTGAAGCTTTCTTT
NA,many,TRBJ1-6,TRBV30,CAWSATGGSRPLHF,TGTGCCTGGAGTGCAACAGGTGGATCAAGACCCCTCCACTTT
TRBD1,NA,TRBJ1-2,TRBV5-1,CASSLVGQGLGYTF,TGCGCCAGCAGCTTGGTGGGACAGGGGCTTGGCTACACCTTC
TRBD2,NA,TRBJ2-7,TRBV5-4,CASSRLGGLVTPYEQYF,TGTGCCAGCAGCCGCCTAGGGGGACTAGTAACTCCCTACGAGCAGTACTTC
NA,NA,TRBJ1-1,TRBV30,CAWTGSEAFF,TGTGCCTGGACAGGGTCTGAGGCTTTCTTT
TRBD2,NA,TRBJ2-2,TRBV7-2,CASSLSGRANTGELFF,TGTGCCAGCAGCTTAAGTGGGAGGGCGAACACCGGGGAGCTGTTTTTT
NA,NA,TRBJ2-5,TRBV27,CASSLTGLEETQYF,TGTGCCAGCAGCCTAACCGGACTTGAAGAGACCCAGTACTTC
NA,NA,TRBJ1-4,TRBV12-3/TRBV12-4,CASSLEGGEKLFF,TGTGCCAGCAGTTTGGAAGGAGGTGAAAAACTGTTTTTT
NA,NA,TRBJ1-3,TRBV19,CASSIGWSSGNTIYF,TGTGCCAGTAGTATCGGTTGGAGCTCTGGAAACACCATATATTTT
NA,NA,TRBJ1-2,TRBV14,CASSQDPATARGYTF,TGTGCCAGCAGCCAAGATCCCGCGACAGCACGCGGCTACACCTTC
NA,NA,TRBJ2-5,TRBV18,CASSPVQKQETQYF,TGTGCCAGCTCACCCGTACAGAAACAAGAGACCCAGTACTTC
TRBD1,NA,TRBJ1-2,TRBV6-2/TRBV6-3,CASSYGTGDNYGYTF,TGTGCCAGCAGTTACGGGACAGGGGATAACTATGGCTACACCTTC
NA,NA,TRBJ2-3,TRBV20-1,CSTRRGDTQYF,TGCAGTACCCGACGAGGAGATACGCAGTATTTT
TRBD1,NA,TRBJ2-5,TRBV7-2,CASSFRQGLQETQYF,TGTGCCAGCAGCTTCCGACAGGGTCTCCAAGAGACCCAGTACTTC
TRBD1,NA,TRBJ1-4,TRBV9,CASRKGTGRIGTNEKLFF,TGTGCCAGCAGGAAGGGGACAGGGCGAATAGGAACTAATGAAAAACTGTTTTTT
NA,NA,TRBJ2-7,TRBV7-9,CASSLDQGGGEQYF,TGTGCCAGCAGCTTAGACCAGGGCGGTGGCGAGCAGTACTTC
TRBD2,NA,TRBJ2-2,TRBV4-3,CASSPREAWGTGELFF,TGCGCCAGCAGCCCACGGGAGGCATGGGGAACCGGGGAGCTGTTTTTT
TRBD1,NA,TRBJ2-7,TRBV5-1,CASSLLFGTGDPYEQYF,TGCGCCAGCAGCTTACTTTTCGGGACAGGGGATCCCTACGAGCAGTACTTC
NA,few,TRBJ2-4,TRBV19,CACKGGQRIQYF,TGTGCCTGCAAAGGAGGTCAGAGGATTCAGTACTTC
NA,few,TRBJ2-7,TRBV6-6,CASSYSSNLEQYF,TGTGCCAGCAGTTACTCTAGTAACCTCGAGCAGTACTTC
TRBD1,NA,TRBJ2-7,TRBV7-8,CASDRGYEQYF,TGTGCCAGCGACAGGGGGTACGAGCAGTACTTC
TRBD2,NA,TRBJ2-1,TRBV4-3,CASSQSPGGSNEQFF,TGCGCCAGCAGCCAATCGCCGGGGGGGTCCAATGAGCAGTTCTTC
NA,NA,TRBJ1-2,TRBV2,CASSLGGRYGYTF,TGTGCCAGCAGCCTGGGGGGGCGCTATGGCTACACCTTC
TRBD2,NA,TRBJ2-5,TRBV10-3,CAISVGLAGSQETQYF,TGTGCCATCAGTGTCGGACTAGCGGGGAGCCAAGAGACCCAGTACTTC
NA,NA,TRBJ2-1,TRBV28,CASSFAAGMGYNEQFF,TGTGCCAGCAGTTTTGCGGCAGGGATGGGTTACAATGAGCAGTTCTTC
NA,NA,TRBJ2-2,TRBV7-3,CASSPRNTGELFF,TGTGCCAGCAGCCCTAGAAATACCGGGGAGCTGTTTTTT
NA,NA,TRBJ2-1,TRBV19,CASSIFRRHNEQFF,TGTGCCAGTAGTATATTCCGCAGGCACAATGAGCAGTTCTTC
NA,NA,TRBJ1-6,TRBV2,CASMTTGNSPLHF,TGTGCCAGCATGACGACGGGAAATTCACCCCTCCACTTT
TRBD1,NA,TRBJ1-2,TRBV6-6,CASNDRVGNGYTF,TGTGCCAGCAACGACAGGGTCGGAAATGGCTACACCTTC
NA,NA,TRBJ1-2,TRBV3-1/TRBV3-2,CASSLRRMGHSYYGYTF,TGTGCCAGCAGTTTACGACGGATGGGACACAGCTATTATGGCTACACCTTC
TRBD1,NA,TRBJ2-1,TRBV19,CASSGQGAYNEQFF,TGTGCCAGTAGCGGACAGGGGGCCTACAATGAGCAGTTCTTC
NA,NA,TRBJ1-2,TRBV12-3/TRBV12-4,CASSLGQRGYTF,TGTGCCAGCAGTTTAGGCCAGCGCGGCTACACCTTC
TRBD1,NA,TRBJ2-2,TRBV18,CASSPDRGIGELFF,TGTGCCAGCTCCCCGGACAGGGGCATCGGGGAGCTGTTTTTT
TRBD2,NA,TRBJ2-5,TRBV19,CASSWTSGRAATRETQYF,TGTGCCAGTAGTTGGACTAGCGGGAGGGCCGCTACAAGAGAGACCCAGTACTTC
TRBD1,NA,TRBJ1-3,TRBV2,CASTLGQGRNTIYF,TGTGCCAGCACACTGGGACAGGGAAGAAACACCATATATTTT
NA,NA,TRBJ1-5,TRBV5-4,CATSKQGNQPQHF,TGTGCAACCTCCAAACAGGGTAATCAGCCCCAGCATTTT